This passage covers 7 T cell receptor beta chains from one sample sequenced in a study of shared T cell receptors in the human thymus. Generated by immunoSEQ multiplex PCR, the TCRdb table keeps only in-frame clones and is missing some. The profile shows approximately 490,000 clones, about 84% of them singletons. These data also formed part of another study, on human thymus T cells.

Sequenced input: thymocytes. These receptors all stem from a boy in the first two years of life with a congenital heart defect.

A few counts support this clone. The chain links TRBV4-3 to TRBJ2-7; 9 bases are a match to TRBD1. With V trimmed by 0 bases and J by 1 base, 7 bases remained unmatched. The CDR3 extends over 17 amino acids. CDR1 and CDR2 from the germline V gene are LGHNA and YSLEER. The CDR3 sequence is CASSQDRDRAISYEQYF. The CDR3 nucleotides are TGCGCCAGCAGCCAAGATCGGGACAGGGCTATTTCCTACGAGCAGTACTTC.

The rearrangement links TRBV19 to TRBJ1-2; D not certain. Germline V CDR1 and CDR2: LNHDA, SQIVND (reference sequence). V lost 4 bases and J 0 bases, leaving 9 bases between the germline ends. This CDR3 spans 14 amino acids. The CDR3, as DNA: TGTGCCAGTAGTAGGGCAGGTCCTAACTATGGCTACACCTTC. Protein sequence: CASSRAGPNYGYTF. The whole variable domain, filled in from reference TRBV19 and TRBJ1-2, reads DGGITQSPKYLFRKEGQNVTLSCEQNLNHDAMYWYRQDPGQGLRLIYYSQIVNDFQKGDIAEGYSVSREKKESFPLTVTSAQKNPTAFYLCASSRAGPNYGYTFGSGTRLTVV.

The CDR3 region is CAFRQDLEKLFF. The CDR3 DNA sequence: TGTGCCTTTCGACAGGATTTAGAAAAACTGTTTTTT. This sequence joins TRBV30 and TRBJ1-4; perhaps TRBD1 as D (6 bases). Germline-derived CDR1 and CDR2 are GTSNPN and SVGIG (reference sequence). Deletions cut 7 bases from V and 8 bases from J, with 14 bases between. This CDR3 is 12 amino acids long.

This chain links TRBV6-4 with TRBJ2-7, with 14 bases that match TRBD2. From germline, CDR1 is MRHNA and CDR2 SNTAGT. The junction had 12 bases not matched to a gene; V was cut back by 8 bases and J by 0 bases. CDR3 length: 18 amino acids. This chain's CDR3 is CASGPGLAGAVGSYEQYF. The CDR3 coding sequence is TGTGCCAGCGGCCCGGGACTAGCGGGAGCGGTAGGCTCCTACGAGCAGTACTTC.

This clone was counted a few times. CDR3 DNA sequence: TGTGCCAGCAGTGAATCCAGCTCTGGGGCCAACGTCCTGACTTTC. Protein product: CASSESSSGANVLTF. The chain has TRBV25-1 and TRBJ2-6; no firm D call. This CDR3 comprises 15 residues. Germline CDR1 and CDR2: MGHDK and SYGVNS. V lost 1 base, J lost 0 bases, and 4 bases lay in between.

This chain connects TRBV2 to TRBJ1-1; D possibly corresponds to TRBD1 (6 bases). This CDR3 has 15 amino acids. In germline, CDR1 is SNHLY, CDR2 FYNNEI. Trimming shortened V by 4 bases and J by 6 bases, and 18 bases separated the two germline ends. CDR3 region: CASSAGDGGASEAFF. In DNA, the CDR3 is TGTGCCAGCAGTGCCGGAGACGGGGGGGCCTCTGAAGCTTTCTTT.

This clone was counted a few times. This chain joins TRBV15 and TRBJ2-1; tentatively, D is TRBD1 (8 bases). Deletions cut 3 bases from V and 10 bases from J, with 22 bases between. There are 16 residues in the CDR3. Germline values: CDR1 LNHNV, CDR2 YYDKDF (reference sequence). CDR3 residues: CATSSEQGGKVEEQFF. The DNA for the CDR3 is TGTGCCACCAGCAGCGAACAGGGGGGGAAGGTTGAGGAGCAGTTCTTC.